The rows below give T cell receptor beta chains drawn from one sample of a study of cytomegalovirus exposure and HLA in healthy donors. Here immunoSEQ multiplex PCR was the method, and the copy in TCRdb shows in-frame clones only, minus some. The sample lists about 150,000 clones; around 72% were seen once. Sequencing used PBMCs. The receptor set was obtained from a middle-aged man in good health and CMV-seronegative. The CDR3 runs from the conserved cysteine through the conserved F or W. The size field is filled for only some rows; it gives once, few, many or a size class.

v_call | clone_size | cdr3_aa
TRBV6-5 | NA | CASRGLAGYTDTQYF
TRBV9 | NA | CASSVGTSGVTDTQYF
TRBV10-1 | NA | CASSEAGDRLNEQFF
TRBV6-4 | few | CASSDSDVSGGSPQFF
TRBV20-1 | few | CSASGNYEQYF
TRBV5-1 | once | CASSSGLAGTQETQYF
TRBV19 | few | CASSIVWPPNTEAFF
TRBV7-2 | NA | CASTLMATFNEQFF
TRBV7-6 | few | CASSSLRNTEAFF
TRBV19 | NA | CASRDRGQETQYF
TRBV12-5 | few | CASGFTRDRGVTEAFF
TRBV10-3 | once | CAISEPDQGRGAADTQYF
TRBV7-3 | NA | CASSSRTGDGYTF
TRBV4-1 | NA | CASSRTFFGDTQYF
TRBV7-2 | few | CASTHRGLGSYNEQFF
TRBV27 | NA | CASSFNYAVGGYPF
TRBV19 | NA | CASSIGPIQGRIGNQPQHF
TRBV4-1 | NA | CASSLFGGASSKNIQYF
TRBV27 | NA | CASAREGLTEAFF
TRBV6-5 | NA | CASSYSSGVTDTQYF
TRBV6-5 | NA | CASAGTGNDEQYF
TRBV11-3 | NA | CASSKGRGVNEQFF
TRBV7-9 | NA | CASSLTSSETQYF
TRBV5-1 | NA | CASSSLAGTTYEQYF
TRBV7-8 | NA | CASSLLLTGKAFF
TRBV29-1 | NA | CSVDSQDISTDTQYF
TRBV15 | NA | CATSRALSLGTSGSDTQYF
TRBV27 | NA | CASSRPRMSGLYSYNEQFF
TRBV6-1 | NA | CASIMEAGRTGQYF
TRBV19 | few | CASSIGGRGRFAFF
TRBV28 | NA | CASSLNVAQPQNF
TRBV4-1 | NA | CASRPPGTGEQFF
TRBV9 | once | CASRRTGGSGDTQYF
TRBV20-1 | few | CSAQIGELFF
TRBV30 | NA | CAWSMTGVGAFF
TRBV19 | NA | CASSSFEGYYGYTF
TRBV6-1 | NA | CAHSGGGKLFF
TRBV9 | NA | CASSPKTGVGETQYF
TRBV6-5 | NA | CASSHDRGVGEQFF
TRBV4-1 | NA | CASRGGEQFF
TRBV2 | NA | CASSEDVEYTGGYTF
TRBV18 | NA | CASSPLIPGQGILETQYF
TRBV5-1 | NA | CASKSGGHTGELFF
TRBV30 | NA | CAWSPGRGDGPIEQYF
TRBV5-6 | NA | CASSLPGMSSYNEQFF
TRBV7-2 | NA | CASSPLGGSTEAFF
TRBV2 | NA | CASSAARGQPEAFF
TRBV2 | NA | CASGTSGHPSTDTQYF
TRBV7-8 | NA | CASSSERVRRNEQFF
TRBV19 | NA | CASSIWGGTDTQYF
TRBV6-6 | NA | CASSRDRVNTEAFF
TRBV2 | NA | CATDRDRGHNSPLHF
TRBV2 | few | CASSEAKREAFF
TRBV5-1 | NA | CASSPWTGLKLDTIYF
TRBV21-1 | NA | CASREGQIPYNEQFF
TRBV19 | NA | CASSIDSERGYTF
TRBV10-3 | NA | CAISGGQGLYEQYF